A single sample is the source of the 23 T cell receptor beta chains below, sequenced in a study of CD8+CD57+ T cells in acquired aplastic anemia. The template used for profiling TCR beta VDJ and CDR3 was genomic DNA. TCRdb recomputed calls from the reads with MiXCR, one row per CDR3 protein. The sample yields roughly 290,000 distinct CDR3 sequences, 45% to 65% seen once. An expansion of CD8+CD57+ cells by flow cytometry had been shown in patients chosen for sequencing. The sequencing sample was made of sorted CD4+, CD8+, or CD8+CD57+ T cells (not recorded which) from PBMCs. The receptors here all came from a human donor with aplastic anemia.

The sample holds one count of this clonotype. This rearrangement joins TRBV30 to TRBJ1-6, with 9 bases identical to TRBD1. Germline assignment: CDR1 GTSNPN and CDR2 SVGIG (reference sequence). V lost 8 bases to trimming and J lost 5 bases; unmatched junction nucleotides: 4. The CDR3 contains 13 residues. This chain's CDR3 is CAGRTGDNSPLHF. CDR3 DNA: TGTGCCGGCCGGACAGGGGATAATTCACCCCTCCACTTT. Complete variable domain (other parts from reference TRBV30 and TRBJ1-6): SQTIHQWPATLVQPVGSPLSLECTVEGTSNPNLYWYRQAAGRGLQLLFYSVGIGQISSEVPQNLSASRPQDRQFILSSKKLLLSDSGFYLCAGRTGDNSPLHFGNGTRLTVT.

V and J are TRBV7-9 and TRBJ2-7, with a possible D match to TRBD1 (6 bases). V was clipped by 6 bases and J by 0 bases, with 12 bases between them. This CDR3 contains 14 residues. Per germline, CDR1 SEHNR and CDR2 FQNEAQ (reference sequence). The CDR3 loop reads CASSYWDTSYEQYF. CDR3 DNA sequence: TGTGCCAGCAGTTACTGGGACACCTCCTACGAGCAGTACTTC.

The chain carries TRBV7-9 and TRBJ1-2; the match to TRBD1 covers 7 bases. V lost 6 bases and J lost 3; bases outside the gene matches: 13. Germline V gives CDR1 SEHNR, CDR2 FQNEAQ (reference sequence). The CDR3 runs to 16 residues. The CDR3 region has the DNA TGTGCCAGCAGGTCTACCGGGACAGCAATTTACTATGGCTACACCTTC. Protein product: CASRSTGTAIYYGYTF.

This clonotype was recorded a few times. The chain couples TRBV4-3 to TRBJ2-7; the match to TRBD2 covers 8 bases. This CDR3 is built from 16 residues. The V and J ends lost 1 base and 0 bases, in that order; junction bases with no gene match: 5. Germline CDR1 is LGHNA and CDR2 is YSLEER. The CDR3 region is CASSQGSAGGSYEQYF. In DNA, the CDR3 is TGCGCCAGCAGCCAAGGATCGGCGGGGGGCTCCTACGAGCAGTACTTC.

V usage is TRBV19 and J usage is TRBJ2-7, with 10 bases fitting TRBD2. The CDR3 contains 16 residues. V lost 7 bases, J lost 2 bases, and 11 bases stayed unmatched. The germline V gene has CDR1 LNHDA and CDR2 SQIVND (reference sequence). The CDR3 nucleotides are TGTGCCAGTATCACAAGCCGGACTAGCGGACCCTACGAGCAGTACTTC. Its protein product is CASITSRTSGPYEQYF. Supplemented by reference TRBV19 and TRBJ2-7, the full variable domain reads DGGITQSPKYLFRKEGQNVTLSCEQNLNHDAMYWYRQDPGQGLRLIYYSQIVNDFQKGDIAEGYSVSREKKESFPLTVTSAQKNPTAFYLCASITSRTSGPYEQYFGPGTRLTVT.

The chain joins TRBV29-1 to TRBJ1-5; the match to TRBD1 covers 8 bases. V was pared by 5 bases and J by 5 bases, with 5 bases of the junction left unmatched. CDR1 is SQVTM and CDR2 is ANQGSEA in the germline V gene. The CDR3 length is 13 residues. Here the CDR3 DNA reads TGCAGCGTTTTCCCAGGGGGCGATCAGCCCCAGCATTTT. This sequence encodes CSVFPGGDQPQHF.

This clonotype was counted many times. The rearrangement links TRBV3-1 to TRBJ1-6; no firm D call. Germline values: CDR1 LGHDT, CDR2 YNNKEL (reference sequence). The CDR3 length is 13 residues. Trimming cost V 1 base and J 9 bases, with 7 bases left between them. The CDR3 reads CASSQGVGSPLHF. CDR3 DNA sequence: TGTGCCAGCAGCCAAGGGGTTGGTTCACCCCTCCACTTT.

The chain is built from TRBV7-9 and TRBJ2-1; TRBD2 matches at 11 bases. The V gene's germline CDR1 is SEHNR and CDR2 FQNEAQ (reference sequence). This CDR3 has 16 amino acids. J lost 8 bases, V lost 5 bases, and 11 bases had no gene match. The CDR3 protein is CASSAPSGGFIHEQFF. The CDR3 coding sequence is TGTGCCAGCAGCGCACCTAGCGGGGGGTTCATCCATGAGCAGTTCTTC.

This clonotype was picked up many times. CDR3 amino acids: CASSARGVTYYEQYF. CDR3 DNA sequence: TGTGCCAGTAGTGCACGGGGGGTTACTTACTACGAGCAGTACTTC. V and J are TRBV19 and TRBJ2-7; 7 bases match TRBD2. This CDR3 is built from 15 residues. In germline, CDR1 is LNHDA, CDR2 SQIVND (reference sequence). V lost 5 bases and J lost 3; bases outside the gene matches: 10. The whole variable domain, filled in from reference TRBV19 and TRBJ2-7, reads DGGITQSPKYLFRKEGQNVTLSCEQNLNHDAMYWYRQDPGQGLRLIYYSQIVNDFQKGDIAEGYSVSREKKESFPLTVTSAQKNPTAFYLCASSARGVTYYEQYFGPGTRLTVT.

The rearrangement uses TRBV5-6 and TRBJ2-3; TRBD1 agrees at 9 bases. This CDR3 has 16 amino acids. Germline CDR1 reads SGHDT; CDR2 reads YYEEEE. V lost 4 bases, J lost 0 bases, and 6 bases stayed unmatched. The CDR3 sequence is CASSPRQGGSTDTQYF. CDR3 nucleotide sequence: TGTGCCAGCAGCCCCCGACAGGGGGGGAGCACAGATACGCAGTATTTT.

This chain joins TRBV25-1 and TRBJ2-2, with 10 bases matching TRBD2. The CDR3 covers 17 residues. The trim removed 4 bases at V and 3 bases at J, leaving 8 bases unmatched. Germline V lookup: CDR1 MGHDK, CDR2 SYGVNS. DNA of the CDR3: TGTGCCAGCAGTGTTCTAGCCGGGACTAGCGACACCGGGGAGCTGTTTTTT. Translating gives CASSVLAGTSDTGELFF.

The rearrangement links TRBV20-1 to TRBJ2-7; the D is unclear. V was pared by 2 bases and J by 3 bases, with 5 bases between. CDR1 and CDR2 (germline): DFQATT, SNEGSKA (reference sequence). The CDR3 loop spans 11 amino acids. CDR3 nucleotide sequence: TGCAGTGCTAGACCGCTCTACGAGCAGTACTTC. This encodes CSARPLYEQYF.

The chain employs TRBV7-9 and TRBJ1-6, with D possibly TRBD1 on 6 matching bases. This CDR3 spans 14 amino acids. V was trimmed by 5 bases and J by 8 bases, leaving 13 bases between them. The germline CDR1 and CDR2 sequences are SEHNR and FQNEAQ (reference sequence). In DNA, the CDR3 is TGTGCCAGCAGCGCCCGGGACAAAGATTCACCCCTCCACTTT. Translating it yields CASSARDKDSPLHF.

This chain uses TRBV7-3 with TRBJ2-7, with D possibly being TRBD2 (6 bases). This CDR3 has 15 residues. CDR1 is SGHTA, CDR2 FQGTGA, per germline. Trimming removed 3 bases at V and 2 bases at J, with 14 bases between. The CDR3 protein is CASSLEAGSTYEQYF. In DNA, the CDR3 is TGTGCCAGCAGCTTGGAGGCGGGGAGCACCTACGAGCAGTACTTC.

A word on this clonotype: It may be a read error: a sequence one base away is much more abundant. Because the CDR3 is missing its conserved closing phenylalanine or tryptophan, this is likely a read error. The chain links TRBV5-1 to TRBJ2-4; D unresolved. Germline V lookup: CDR1 SGHRS, CDR2 YFSETQ. This CDR3 has 12 amino acids. Trimming pared 0 bases from V and 6 bases from J, leaving 4 bases between. In DNA, the CDR3 is TGCGCCAGCAGCTTGGGATCAAACATTCAGTACCTC. Its translation is CASSLGSNIQYL.

The chain employs TRBV5-4 and TRBJ1-2; D might be TRBD1 (5 bases). This CDR3 is 13 amino acids long. Germline values: CDR1 SGHNT, CDR2 YYREEE (reference sequence). V shed 6 bases and J shed 4 bases, with 13 bases lying between them. For the CDR3, the DNA is TGTGCCAGCACAGAAGGGGCCCGCTATGGCTACACCTTC. Translating it yields CASTEGARYGYTF.

This clonotype occurred many times. The chain is built from TRBV19 and TRBJ1-2; TRBD1 matches at 7 bases. Germline values: CDR1 LNHDA, CDR2 SQIVND (reference sequence). This CDR3 has 16 amino acids. V shed 6 bases and J 2 bases; nucleotides not matched to a gene: 12. In DNA, the CDR3 is TGTGCCAGTAGAAAAAGTCAAGACAGGGCCAACTATGGCTACACCTTC. Translated: CASRKSQDRANYGYTF. The complete variable domain, with remaining parts taken from reference TRBV19 and TRBJ1-2, reads DGGITQSPKYLFRKEGQNVTLSCEQNLNHDAMYWYRQDPGQGLRLIYYSQIVNDFQKGDIAEGYSVSREKKESFPLTVTSAQKNPTAFYLCASRKSQDRANYGYTFGSGTRLTVV.

The chain combines TRBV5-5 with TRBJ1-1; D not certain. The length of the CDR3 is 15 residues. Germline V lookup: CDR1 SGHKS, CDR2 YYEKEE (reference sequence). V lost 2 bases to trimming and J lost 2 bases, with 13 bases between them. The DNA for the CDR3 is TGTGCCAGCAGCTTTACAGCTAACCTTAACACTGAAGCTTTCTTT. Its protein is CASSFTANLNTEAFF.

This chain connects TRBV2 to TRBJ2-5; D uncertain. The germline V gene encodes CDR1 SNHLY and CDR2 FYNNEI. V lost 7 bases to trimming and J lost 5 bases, with 8 bases between them. The CDR3 covers 11 residues. As DNA, the CDR3 is TGTGCCAGCAACCCGGTGGAGACCCAGTACTTC. It encodes CASNPVETQYF.

In this sample, this clonotype turned up a few times. This chain uses TRBV9 with TRBJ2-7; no firm D call. Germline CDR1 and CDR2: SGDLS and YYNGEE. This CDR3 is built from 13 residues. Between the trimmed V and J ends, which lost 0 bases and 6 bases, there was a span of 10 bases. CDR3 coding DNA: TGTGCCAGCAGCGTAGAGCCGCAAAGCGAGCAGTACTTC. It encodes CASSVEPQSEQYF.

This clonotype was seen many times. The chain recombines TRBV5-1 with TRBJ1-1; D may be TRBD1 (5 bases). V lost 0 bases and J lost 4, with 10 bases in between. CDR1 SGHRS and CDR2 YFSETQ come from the germline V gene. The CDR3 loop spans 14 amino acids. Here the CDR3 DNA reads TGCGCCAGCAGCTTGGCCGCAGGGAGCACTGAAGCTTTCTTT. Its protein product is CASSLAAGSTEAFF.

Comments on this clonotype: The conserved phenylalanine or tryptophan normally closing the CDR3 is absent here, so this likely arose from a read error. V and J are TRBV10-3 and TRBJ2-1; possible D gene TRBD1, 6 bases. This CDR3 comprises 12 residues. CDR1 is ENHRY, CDR2 SYGVKD, per germline. The V and J ends lost 7 bases and 5 bases respectively, with 9 bases between them. The CDR3 loop reads CAINRQDNEQFL. Here the CDR3 DNA reads TGTGCCATCAATCGACAGGACAATGAGCAGTTCCTC.

This clonotype was seen ten or more times. In DNA form, the CDR3 reads TGTGCCAGCAGCTCACTAGGGACCGGTACCTACGAGCAGTACTTC. It codes for CASSSLGTGTYEQYF. The rearrangement uses TRBV7-9 and TRBJ2-7; D tentatively reads TRBD1 or TRBD2 (5 bases each). CDR1 is SEHNR, CDR2 FQNEAQ, per germline (reference sequence). The CDR3 contains 15 residues. The V and J ends lost 4 bases and 2 bases respectively, with 15 bases between them.